These 18 T cell receptor beta chains were sequenced from one sample in a study of technical replicates of blood from four donors. The assay was immunoSEQ multiplex PCR, and TCRdb's table has in-frame clones only and misses some. The table includes tens of thousands of clones, about 91% detected once. Material for sequencing was T cells isolated from PBMCs. The receptors shown here come from a human donor in good health. Some clones in this sample may be carry-over from other donors' samples.

This chain joins TRBV9 and TRBJ2-1; weak D call: TRBD2 (6 bases). V was trimmed by 0 bases and J by 7 bases, leaving 8 bases between them. The CDR3 extends over 13 amino acids. Germline V gene data show CDR1 as SGDLS and CDR2 as YYNGEE. For the CDR3, the DNA is TGTGCCAGCAGCGTAGCGGGAGCAAATGAGCAGTTCTTC. It specifies CASSVAGANEQFF.

The chain carries TRBV28 and TRBJ1-1, with 9 nucleotides matching TRBD1. Germline V gives CDR1 MDHEN, CDR2 SYDVKM. V shed 1 base and J 11 bases; nucleotides not matched to a gene: 17. This CDR3 comprises 17 residues. CDR3 coding DNA: TGTGCCAGCAGTTTATTTGGTATAACAGGGGGCCCTGAGTGTGCTTTCTTT. Amino acid sequence: CASSLFGITGGPECAFF. Together with reference TRBV28 and TRBJ1-1, the CDR3 gives the full variable domain: DVKVTQSSRYLVKRTGEKVFLECVQDMDHENMFWYRQDPGLGLRLIYFSYDVKMKEKGDIPEGYSVSREKKERFSLILESASTNQTSMYLCASSLFGITGGPECAFFGQGTRLTVV.

The chain links TRBV2 to TRBJ1-4, with 10 bases that match TRBD1. This CDR3 is built from 15 residues. V lost 3 bases and J lost 8; bases outside the gene matches: 6. Germline V gene lookup returns CDR1 SNHLY and CDR2 FYNNEI. The CDR3 region has the DNA TGTGCCAGCAGTGATATAGGACAGGGGGAAGAAAAACTGTTTTTT. It yields the protein CASSDIGQGEEKLFF.

The chain carries TRBV6-5 and TRBJ2-7; 8 positions agree with TRBD1. Germline loops: CDR1 MNHEY, CDR2 SVGAGI. The CDR3 is made up of 15 amino acids. V was pared by 5 bases and J by 4 bases, with 10 bases of the junction left unmatched. CDR3 DNA sequence: TGTGCCAGCAGTCGGCCCGGGACAGGTGTTTACGAGCAGTACTTC. It translates to CASSRPGTGVYEQYF.

The rearrangement joins TRBV5-1 to TRBJ1-1; 8 bases match TRBD1. The CDR3 consists of 14 residues. The germline CDR1 and CDR2 sequences are SGHRS and YFSETQ. J gave up 1 base and V 4 bases, and 3 bases lay outside the gene matches. Here the CDR3 reads CASSQDRGNTEAFF. The CDR3 nucleotides are TGCGCCAGCAGCCAAGACAGGGGGAACACTGAAGCTTTCTTT.

The gene calls are TRBV10-3 and TRBJ2-7; 7 bases map to TRBD1. V was clipped by 8 bases and J by 3 bases; unmatched bases: 7. Germline CDR1 and CDR2: ENHRY and SYGVKD. The CDR3 consists of 13 residues. This chain's CDR3 is CAIGDRELYEQYF. As DNA, the CDR3 is TGTGCCATCGGAGACAGGGAACTCTACGAGCAGTACTTC.

This clone occurred once. This chain connects TRBV7-2 to TRBJ1-2; D uncertain. CDR1 and CDR2 from the germline V gene are SGHTA and FQGNSA. The CDR3 has 14 amino acids. The V end was cut by 2 bases, the J end by 5 bases, with 12 bases between. The CDR3 loop reads CASSLKVQRYGYTF. The CDR3 DNA reads TGTGCCAGCAGCTTAAAGGTCCAGCGGTATGGCTACACCTTC.

The rearrangement links TRBV6-5 to TRBJ2-2; D remains unclear. Trimming shortened V by 8 bases and J by 1 base, and 14 bases separated the two germline ends. CDR3 length equals 15 residues. The germline V gene encodes CDR1 MNHEY and CDR2 SVGAGI. DNA for the CDR3: TGTGCCAGCTATCCGGTCACGGGGAACACCGGGGAGCTGTTTTTT. This codes for CASYPVTGNTGELFF.

The CDR3 DNA sequence: TGTGCCAGCAGCGGAGGCGCCTTAGAGCAGTACTTC. As protein: CASSGGALEQYF. The genes are TRBV7-8 and TRBJ2-7, with D perhaps matching TRBD2 (5 bases). V lost 5 bases and J lost 7, with 12 bases in between. The CDR3 is made up of 12 amino acids. Germline CDR1 and CDR2: SGHVS and FQNEAQ.

This clone was seen just once. V gene TRBV28 combines with J gene TRBJ2-2; D may be TRBD2 (5 bases). This CDR3 spans 15 amino acids. The V end was cut by 6 bases, the J end by 1 base, with 12 bases between. Germline V gene lookup returns CDR1 MDHEN and CDR2 SYDVKM. The DNA of the CDR3 is TGTGCCAGCAGCCCACCGGACTTGAACACCGGGGAGCTGTTTTTT. Translation: CASSPPDLNTGELFF.

The chain uses TRBV28 and TRBJ2-3, with TRBD1 as a possible D gene (6 bases). The CDR3 is 15 residues long. Per the germline V gene, CDR1 is MDHEN and CDR2 is SYDVKM. V was cut by 2 bases and J by 3 bases, with 12 bases left in between. The CDR3 region has the DNA TGTGCCAGCAGTTTAGGGGGCGAAGGGACAGATACGCAGTATTTT. Translation gives CASSLGGEGTDTQYF.

The chain employs TRBV4-1 and TRBJ1-1; 9 nucleotides agree with TRBD1. With V trimmed by 5 bases and J by 5 bases, 15 bases remained unmatched. From germline, CDR1 is MGHRA and CDR2 YSYEKL. This CDR3 has 17 residues. In nucleotides, the CDR3 is TGCGCCAGCAGCAGAATACAGGGGGCGAGGCTGGGGACTGAAGCTTTCTTT. This sequence encodes CASSRIQGARLGTEAFF.

V and J are TRBV11-3 and TRBJ2-3; D not resolved. In germline, CDR1 is SGHNT, CDR2 YENEEA. With 0 bases removed from V and 1 base from J, the gap between germline ends came to 11 bases. The CDR3 contains 16 residues. CDR3 nucleotide sequence: TGTGCCAGCAGCTTAGACGGTCCGGGTCGCACAGATACGCAGTATTTT. Its translation is CASSLDGPGRTDTQYF.

The genes are TRBV5-8 and TRBJ2-7, with D unresolved. V shed 5 bases and J shed 3 bases, with 6 bases lying between them. Germline CDR1 SGHTS, CDR2 YDEGEE. CDR3 length equals 11 residues. CDR3 bases: TGTGCCAGCAGATATAGCTACGAGCAGTACTTC. This sequence encodes CASRYSYEQYF.

The rearrangement uses TRBV19 and TRBJ2-6; TRBD2 might be the D (5 bases). Germline CDR1 LNHDA, CDR2 SQIVND (reference sequence). The length of the CDR3 is 16 residues. Trimming stripped 1 base from V and 2 bases from J, with 9 bases between. The CDR3 sequence: CASSIGDGAGANVLTF. CDR3 DNA: TGTGCCAGTAGTATAGGTGACGGGGCTGGGGCCAACGTCCTGACTTTC.

The rearrangement links TRBV6-1 to TRBJ1-5; 8 positions match TRBD1. The ends lost 6 bases at V and 4 bases at J; junction bases unmatched: 11. The CDR3 is 16 amino acids. Germline lookup yields CDR1 MNHNS and CDR2 SASEGT. The CDR3 is CASRESGQGWNQPQHF. CDR3 coding DNA: TGTGCCAGCAGAGAAAGTGGACAGGGTTGGAATCAGCCCCAGCATTTT.

On this clone itself: The junction departs from the called germline gene at one end, perhaps through a read error. J is TRBJ1-3 and V is TRBV15, with 7 bases fitting TRBD1. This CDR3 has 15 residues. The germline V gene has CDR1 LNHNV and CDR2 YYDKDF (reference sequence). The CDR3 DNA is TGTGCCACCAGTAGAGACAGGGCCTCTGGAAACACCATATATTTT. Protein sequence: CATSRDRASGNTIYF.

The J gene is TRBJ2-1, the V gene TRBV7-8; TRBD2 might be the D (5 bases). Per germline, CDR1 SGHVS and CDR2 FQNEAQ. The CDR3 is 15 residues long. V gave up 5 bases and J gave up 7 bases, with 18 bases separating them. This chain's CDR3 is CASSAHSGWRNEQFF. The DNA of the CDR3 is TGTGCCAGCAGCGCCCACTCAGGCTGGAGGAATGAGCAGTTCTTC. Based on the CDR3 plus reference TRBV7-8 and TRBJ2-1, the full variable domain is GAGVSQSPRYKVAKRGQDVALRCDPISGHVSLFWYQQALGQGPEFLTYFQNEAQLDKSGLPSDRFFAERPEGSVSTLKIQRTQQEDSAVYLCASSAHSGWRNEQFFGPGTRLTVL.